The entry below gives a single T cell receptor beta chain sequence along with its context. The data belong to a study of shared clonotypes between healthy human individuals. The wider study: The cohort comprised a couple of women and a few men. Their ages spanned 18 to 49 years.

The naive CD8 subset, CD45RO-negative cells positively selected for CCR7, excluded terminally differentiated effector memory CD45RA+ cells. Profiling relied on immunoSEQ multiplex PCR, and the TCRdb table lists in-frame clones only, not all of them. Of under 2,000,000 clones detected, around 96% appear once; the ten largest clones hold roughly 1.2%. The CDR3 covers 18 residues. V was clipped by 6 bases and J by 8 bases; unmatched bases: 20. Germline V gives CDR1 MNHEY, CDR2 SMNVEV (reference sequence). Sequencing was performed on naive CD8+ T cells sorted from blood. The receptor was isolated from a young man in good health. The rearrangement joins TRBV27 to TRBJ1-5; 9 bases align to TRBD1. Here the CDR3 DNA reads TGTGCCAGCAGCCCGACCTACAGGGGGCACCTGGGGGGCGAGCCCCAGCATTTT. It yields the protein CASSPTYRGHLGGEPQHF.